Here is one T cell receptor (beta chain) with its context. The V and J ends lost 2 bases and 4 bases respectively, with 15 bases between them. This CDR3 has 15 residues. Germline lookup yields CDR1 SGHRS and CDR2 YFSETQ. The sample originates from a study of OX40 agonist ivuxolimab in advanced cancers. Sequenced by immunoSEQ multiplex PCR; TCRdb stores in-frame clones only, minus some. The sample contains more than 40,000 clones, 88% of which appear only once. This sequence joins TRBV5-1 and TRBJ2-5, with D possibly being TRBD2 (7 bases). The material was CD4+ or CD8+ T cells sorted from blood, obtained in a trial of the OX40 agonist ivuxolimab. The receptor comes from an adult with an advanced solid tumor such as melanoma, head and neck, liver or kidney cancer. CDR3 in DNA: TGCGCCAGCAGCTTTTTTGGGGGGGCCGGAGAGACCCAGTACTTC. It translates to CASSFFGGAGETQYF.